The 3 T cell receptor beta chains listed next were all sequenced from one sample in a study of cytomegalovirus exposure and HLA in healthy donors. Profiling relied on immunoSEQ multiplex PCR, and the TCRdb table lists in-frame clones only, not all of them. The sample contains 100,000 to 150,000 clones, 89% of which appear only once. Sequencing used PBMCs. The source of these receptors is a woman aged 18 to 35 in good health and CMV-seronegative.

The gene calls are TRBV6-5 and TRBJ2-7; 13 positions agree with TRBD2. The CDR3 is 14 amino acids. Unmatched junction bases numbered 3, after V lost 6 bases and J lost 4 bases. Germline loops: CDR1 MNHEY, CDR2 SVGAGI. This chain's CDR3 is CASRRLAGGYEQYV. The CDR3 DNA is TGTGCCAGCAGAAGACTAGCGGGGGGTTACGAGCAGTACGTC.

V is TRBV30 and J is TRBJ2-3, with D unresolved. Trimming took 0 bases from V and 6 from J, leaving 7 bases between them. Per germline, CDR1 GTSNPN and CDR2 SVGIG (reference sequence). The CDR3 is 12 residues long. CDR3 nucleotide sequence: TGTGCCTGGAGTGTACTAAGGGATACGCAGTATTTT. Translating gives CAWSVLRDTQYF.

The CDR3 spells CASSGDYQETQYF. CDR3 coding DNA: TGTGCCAGCAGCGGGGACTACCAAGAGACCCAGTACTTC. The V gene is TRBV7-8, the J gene TRBJ2-5; D possibly corresponds to TRBD2 (6 bases). Trimming shortened V by 5 bases and J by 0 bases, and 7 bases separated the two germline ends. The germline V gene has CDR1 SGHVS and CDR2 FQNEAQ. The CDR3 covers 13 residues.